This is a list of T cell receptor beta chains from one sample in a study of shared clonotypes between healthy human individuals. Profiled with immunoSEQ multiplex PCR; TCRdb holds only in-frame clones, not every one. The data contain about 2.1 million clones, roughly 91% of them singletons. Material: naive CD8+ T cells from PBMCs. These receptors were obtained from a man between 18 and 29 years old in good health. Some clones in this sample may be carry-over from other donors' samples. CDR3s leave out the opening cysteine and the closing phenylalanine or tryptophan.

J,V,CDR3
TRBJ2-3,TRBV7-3,ASSLKPLRTDTQY
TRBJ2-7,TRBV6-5,ASSYTEGSYEQY
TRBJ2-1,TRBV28,ASSFLRGQSSYNEQF
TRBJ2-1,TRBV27,ASSLSSGSYNEQF
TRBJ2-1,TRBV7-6,ASSSRAYNEQF
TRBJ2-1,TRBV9,ASSVVRGTSGPDEQF
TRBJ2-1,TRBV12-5,ASGSTTVAGAVNEQF
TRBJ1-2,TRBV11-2,ASSTRGSGTYGYT
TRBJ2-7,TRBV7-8,ASNIRLDRGEQY
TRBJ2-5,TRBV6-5,ASSLVSAQETQY
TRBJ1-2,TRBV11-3,ASSLRLFGYT
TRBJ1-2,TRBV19,ASSIGPVYGYT
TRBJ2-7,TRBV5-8,ASSLVAGRVGYEQY
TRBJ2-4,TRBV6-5,ASSYDEQRAKNIQY
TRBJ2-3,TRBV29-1,SVEGPAGVTDTQY
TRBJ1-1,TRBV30,AWSAGVSMNTEAF
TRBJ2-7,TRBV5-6,ASSLGGRNYEQY
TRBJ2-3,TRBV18,ASSPETGASGDTQY
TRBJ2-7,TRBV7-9,ASSLVGPTSPYHEQY
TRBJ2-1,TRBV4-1,ASSQDFSRLTPHEQF
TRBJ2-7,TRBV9,ASSVDRSWGEQY
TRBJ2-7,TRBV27,ASSFLSDSGSVHYEQY
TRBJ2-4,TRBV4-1,ASSQPLAGLAKNIQY
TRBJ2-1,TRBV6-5,ASSYSTGEYYNEQF
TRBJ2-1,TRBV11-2,ASSFLAGVGNEQF
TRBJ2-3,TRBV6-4,ASSDSDRPEPNTDTQY
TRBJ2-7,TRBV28,ASSSRTVGPYEQY
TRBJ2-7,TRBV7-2,ASSLSSGSYEQY
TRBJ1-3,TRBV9,ASSPHAMGGGNTIY
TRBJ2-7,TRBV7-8,ASSSRTGDYEQY
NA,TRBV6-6,ASSYSFPYEQY
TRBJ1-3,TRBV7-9,ASSLGTAGTGNTIY
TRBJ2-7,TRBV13,ASSLPAKTYEQY
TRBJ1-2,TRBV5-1,ASSPSTGDYGYT
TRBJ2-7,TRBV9,ASSVGPLSYEQY
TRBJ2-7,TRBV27,ASSFRDRLYEQY
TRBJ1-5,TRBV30,AWGTVDQPQH
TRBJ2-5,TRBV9,ASSVGSGSFETQY
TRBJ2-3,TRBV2,ASRVTSTDTQY
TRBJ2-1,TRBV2,ASSDYPYNEQF
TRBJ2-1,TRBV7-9,ASSQGLAGLGNEQF
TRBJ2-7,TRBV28,ASWEAGVDYEQY
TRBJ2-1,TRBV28,ASSDTGLAGLNNEQF
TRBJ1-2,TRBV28,ASGGGGVGGYT
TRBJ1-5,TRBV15,ATSRDVQGNQPQH
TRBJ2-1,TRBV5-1,ASAPHAGAEQF
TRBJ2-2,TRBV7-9,ASSLSSVELF
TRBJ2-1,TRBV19,ASSIGGRAHNEQF
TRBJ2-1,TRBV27,ASSLTIFNEQF
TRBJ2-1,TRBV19,ASSTLAANEQF
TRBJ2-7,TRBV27,ASGLGGAGGGEQY
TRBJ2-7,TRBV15,ATSRDGSPAYEQY